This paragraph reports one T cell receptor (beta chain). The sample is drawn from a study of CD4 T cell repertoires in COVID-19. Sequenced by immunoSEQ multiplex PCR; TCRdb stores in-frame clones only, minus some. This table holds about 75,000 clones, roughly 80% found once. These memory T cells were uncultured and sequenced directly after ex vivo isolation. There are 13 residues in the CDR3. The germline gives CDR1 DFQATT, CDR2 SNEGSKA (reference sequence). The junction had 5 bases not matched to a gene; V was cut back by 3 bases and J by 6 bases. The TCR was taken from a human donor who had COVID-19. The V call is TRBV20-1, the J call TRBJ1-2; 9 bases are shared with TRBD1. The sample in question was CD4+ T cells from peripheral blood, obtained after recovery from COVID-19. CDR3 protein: CSASSGTGNGYTF. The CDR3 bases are TGCAGTGCTAGTTCAGGGACAGGGAATGGCTACACCTTC.